The 23 T cell receptor beta chains below all came from one sample that was sequenced in a study of CD8 T cells in ankylosing spondylitis. Study-wide results and caveats: There was a TCR beta motif, made of several highly homologous variants, that appeared characteristic of ankylosing spondylitis blood.

TCRdb re-analysed the 5' RACE reads in MiXCR, keeping a single row per CDR3 protein. This sample carries 450,000 to 550,000 distinct CDR3 sequences, approximately 5.3% of them seen once, and the ten largest clones take approximately 3.5%. These receptors lack a known antigen. Sequencing used blood, either unsorted or a sorted T cell fraction (not recorded which). The origin of the receptors is a male donor with ankylosing spondylitis.

A note on this clonotype: At one end, the junction sequence differs from germline, possibly due to a read error. This chain links TRBV6-1 with TRBJ1-3; 7 nucleotides match TRBD1. This CDR3 spans 13 amino acids. Germline V lookup: CDR1 MNHNS, CDR2 SASEGT. The CDR3 DNA reads as TGTGCCAGCAGCGGACAGGCAGTCGACACCATACATTTT. Its protein is CASSGQAVDTIHF.

The chain is built from TRBV4-3 and TRBJ2-1; 8 nucleotides align to TRBD2. CDR1 is LGHNA, CDR2 YSLEER, per germline. The V gene end was trimmed by 4 bases and the J gene end by 5 bases; junction bases not matched to a gene: 16. The CDR3 is made up of 18 amino acids. The DNA of the CDR3 is TGCGCCAGCAGCCGACAACTGGGCGTAGCGGGGATGAACAATGAGCAGTTCTTC. Protein sequence: CASSRQLGVAGMNNEQFF.

Ten or more counts support this clonotype. The V call is TRBV20-1, the J call TRBJ1-5, with 12 bases matching TRBD1. The junction had 10 bases not matched to a gene; V was cut back by 5 bases and J by 5 bases. This CDR3 region has 16 residues. Germline CDR1 DFQATT, CDR2 SNEGSKA (reference sequence). The CDR3 loop is CSAPGTGGWGDQPQHF. The CDR3 coding sequence is TGCAGTGCTCCCGGGACAGGGGGCTGGGGTGATCAGCCCCAGCATTTT.

Many counts were recorded for this clonotype. The rearrangement joins TRBV29-1 to TRBJ2-1; a possible D gene is TRBD1 (5 bases). The CDR3 is made up of 12 amino acids. V was pared by 2 bases and J by 5 bases, with 7 bases between. Germline loops: CDR1 SQVTM, CDR2 ANQGSEA. CDR3 protein: CSVEPRDNEQFF. The DNA of the CDR3 is TGCAGCGTTGAACCCAGGGACAATGAGCAGTTCTTC.

Ten or more counts support this clonotype. This chain uses TRBV5-1 with TRBJ2-7; weak D call: TRBD1 (6 bases). Germline lookup yields CDR1 SGHRS and CDR2 YFSETQ. V was cut by 4 bases and J by 3 bases, with 11 bases left in between. CDR3 length: 13 amino acids. The CDR3 nucleotides are TGCGCCAGCAGCCCTACAGGGTACTACGAGCAGTACTTC. This codes for CASSPTGYYEQYF.

This clonotype appeared a few times. V is TRBV29-1 and J is TRBJ2-1, with 9 bases that match TRBD2. Trimming cost V 6 bases and J 8 bases; bases outside gene matches: 14. The germline V gene has CDR1 SQVTM and CDR2 ANQGSEA. This CDR3 has 15 amino acids. Here the CDR3 DNA reads TGCAGCGTCGCCGCGACTAGCGGTTTCCGTGATGAGCAGTTCTTC. Its translation: CSVAATSGFRDEQFF.

Many counts were recorded for this clonotype. The chain carries TRBV7-2 and TRBJ2-3; 10 positions match TRBD2. CDR3 size: 15 residues. Trimming cost V 3 bases and J 5 bases; bases outside gene matches: 5. The germline V gene encodes CDR1 SGHTA and CDR2 FQGNSA. CDR3 sequence reads: CASSFSGGRGDTQYF. DNA of the CDR3: TGTGCCAGCAGCTTTAGCGGGGGGCGAGGAGATACGCAGTATTTT. Full variable domain (outside the CDR3, taken from reference TRBV7-2 and TRBJ2-3): GAGVSQSPSNKVTEKGKDVELRCDPISGHTALYWYRQSLGQGLEFLIYFQGNSAPDKSGLPSDRFSAERTGGSVSTLTIQRTQQEDSAVYLCASSFSGGRGDTQYFGPGTRLTVL.

This chain's CDR3 is CASSLIGTEQYF. The CDR3 bases are TGTGCCAGCAGTTTAATAGGAACCGAGCAGTACTTC. V is TRBV27 and J is TRBJ2-7; D is undetermined. Trimming stripped 2 bases from V and 6 bases from J, with 8 bases between. The CDR3 spans 12 residues. Germline CDR1 and CDR2: MNHEY and SMNVEV (reference sequence).

Ten or more counts support this clonotype. The chain links TRBV28 to TRBJ2-7; TRBD1 aligns across 7 bases. This CDR3 spans 19 amino acids. The J segment lost 0 bases and the V segment lost 5 bases, leaving 19 bases of the junction unmatched. Germline V gives CDR1 MDHEN, CDR2 SYDVKM. The CDR3 loop is CASSTPLLRQGNPSYEQYF. CDR3 in DNA: TGTGCCAGCAGTACACCCTTACTCCGACAGGGCAATCCCTCCTACGAGCAGTACTTC.

Remarks on this clonotype: A read error is possible here, since a much larger clone lies one base away. CDR3 sequence: CASSPRTESNSPLHF. The CDR3 DNA reads as TGTGCCAGCAGTCCCAGGACAGAAAGTAATTCACCCCTCCACTTT. This chain uses TRBV12-3 or TRBV12-4 with TRBJ1-6; possible D gene TRBD1, 6 bases. The CDR3 runs 15 residues. Trimming shortened V by 5 bases and J by 6 bases, and 14 bases separated the two germline ends.

This clonotype appeared many times. The chain has TRBV18 and TRBJ2-7; 8 bases line up with TRBD1. Looked up from germline, CDR1 is KGHSH and CDR2 is LQKENI. The CDR3 has 15 residues. The V gene end was trimmed by 3 bases and the J gene end by 7 bases; junction bases not matched to a gene: 11. The CDR3 sequence: CASSPSLGQGVEQYF. The CDR3 nucleotides read TGTGCCAGCTCACCGTCCTTAGGACAGGGTGTGGAGCAGTACTTC.

This clonotype was detected ten times or more. The V and J genes are TRBV5-1 and TRBJ2-3; tentatively, D is TRBD1 (7 bases). The CDR3 runs to 15 residues. Trimming took 2 bases from V and 4 from J, leaving 14 bases between them. Germline assignment: CDR1 SGHRS and CDR2 YFSETQ. CDR3 loop: CASSFSGRGADTQYF. CDR3 bases: TGCGCCAGCAGCTTTTCGGGCAGGGGGGCAGATACGCAGTATTTT.

This clonotype came up many times. The chain uses TRBV9 and TRBJ1-3, with no clear D. From germline, CDR1 is SGDLS and CDR2 YYNGEE. CDR3 length: 15 residues. Trimming left V 0 bases short and J 2 bases short, with 9 bases between. The CDR3 protein is CASSVAIGAGNTIYF. CDR3 sequence (DNA): TGTGCCAGCAGCGTAGCGATTGGCGCTGGAAACACCATATATTTT.

In this sample, this clonotype turned up a few times. The chain couples TRBV12-3 or TRBV12-4 to TRBJ2-7, with D perhaps matching TRBD1 (5 bases). The CDR3 is 13 residues long. V was clipped by 6 bases and J by 6 bases, with 15 bases between them. The CDR3 protein is CASRDLWGSEQYF. CDR3 sequence (DNA): TGTGCCAGCAGGGACCTCTGGGGCTCCGAGCAGTACTTC.

This clonotype has at least ten counts. The gene calls are TRBV4-2 and TRBJ2-5; 14 bases align to TRBD2. Trimming took 0 bases from V and 6 from J; bases not matched to a gene: 9. The CDR3 extends over 18 amino acids. CDR1 LGHNA and CDR2 YNFKEQ come from the germline V gene. The CDR3 DNA sequence: TGTGCCAGCAGCCAAGATAGTGTGGGGACTAGCGGGGGAAAGACCCAGTACTTC. Translation gives CASSQDSVGTSGGKTQYF.

With respect to this clonotype: This may stem from a read error, because a much larger clone lies one nucleotide away. The rearrangement uses TRBV10-3 and TRBJ1-4; D not resolved. The V end lost 7 bases, the J end lost 4 bases, and 16 bases lay between the germline ends. Germline CDR1 reads ENHRY; CDR2 reads SYGVKD. The CDR3 is made up of 15 amino acids. In DNA, the CDR3 is TGTGCCATCAATGATTCGAGAGGGAGTAATGAAAAACTGTTTTTT. Amino acid sequence: CAINDSRGSNEKLFF.

This clonotype was counted many times. This sequence joins TRBV29-1 and TRBJ2-3, with 9 bases matching TRBD2. Looked up from germline, CDR1 is SQVTM and CDR2 is ANQGSEA. Trimming at V came to 4 bases and at J to 6 bases, leaving 11 bases not matched to a gene. The CDR3 runs 15 residues. CDR3: CSVGGSGRPPDTQYF. The CDR3 DNA reads TGCAGCGTTGGGGGGAGCGGGAGGCCCCCTGATACGCAGTATTTT.

Many counts were recorded for this clonotype. This chain uses TRBV29-1 with TRBJ2-1; the D is unclear. CDR3 size: 14 residues. Germline V gene lookup returns CDR1 SQVTM and CDR2 ANQGSEA. Trimming took 0 bases from V and 8 from J, leaving 14 bases between them. The CDR3 DNA reads as TGCAGCGTTGAAGAGACCCGGAAGAGTTATGAGCAGTTCTTC. This codes for CSVEETRKSYEQFF.

This clonotype was counted ten times or more. The chain has TRBV29-1 and TRBJ2-1; 7 positions agree with TRBD1. The CDR3 runs 14 residues. Germline V lookup: CDR1 SQVTM, CDR2 ANQGSEA. The V segment lost 4 bases and the J segment 4 bases; nucleotides outside the gene matches: 7. CDR3 loop: CSVGRGQVYNEQFF. The CDR3, as DNA: TGCAGCGTTGGGCGAGGACAGGTTTACAATGAGCAGTTCTTC.

Many counts were recorded for this clonotype. The genes are TRBV4-3 and TRBJ2-5, with D perhaps matching TRBD2 (6 bases). This CDR3 contains 15 residues. Germline V gives CDR1 LGHNA, CDR2 YSLEER. Trimming removed 4 bases from V and 5 bases from J, with 17 bases in between. The CDR3 nucleotides read TGCGCCAGCAGCCCCAATAGTTGGGGGGATGAGACCCAGTACTTC. Translating gives CASSPNSWGDETQYF.

This clonotype has more than one count but fewer than ten. V is TRBV11-2 and J is TRBJ2-2; D is unresolved. The CDR3 has 12 amino acids. CDR1 SGHAT and CDR2 FQNNGV come from the germline V gene. Trimming left V 3 bases short and J 6 bases short, with 5 bases between. The CDR3 region has the DNA TGTGCCAGCAGCTTTGAATCCGGGGAGCTGTTTTTT. Translating it yields CASSFESGELFF.

This clonotype was recorded at least ten times. The genes are TRBV6-5 and TRBJ2-2; weak D call: TRBD1 (5 bases). Trimming pared 3 bases from V and 0 bases from J, leaving 8 bases between. The CDR3 totals 15 residues. Per the germline V gene, CDR1 is MNHEY and CDR2 is SVGAGI. CDR3 in DNA: TGTGCCAGCAGTTATCTCAGGGCGAACACCGGGGAGCTGTTTTTT. Translation gives CASSYLRANTGELFF.

This clonotype showed up many times. The chain uses TRBV12-3 or TRBV12-4 and TRBJ2-2, with D possibly called TRBD1 or TRBD2 (5 bases each). The length of the CDR3 is 15 residues. V was pared by 7 bases and J by 3 bases, with 15 bases between. The DNA for the CDR3 is TGTGCCAGCAATTCCCCGGGGCTCCACACCGGGGAGCTGTTTTTT. This codes for CASNSPGLHTGELFF.